This TCR beta chain was sequenced for a study of T cells in Graves' hyperthyroidism and ophthalmopathy (dated by TCRdb to between 2017 and 2020). About the study as a whole: Peripheral blood was collected at initial diagnosis, before any treatment. For training and testing, the roughly 100 patients in the discovery cohort were randomly divided in a 7:3 ratio. Once sampling was done, hyperthyroidism patients were given methimazole at a starting dose of 30 mg daily, whereas ophthalmopathy patients were given high-dose intravenous methylprednisolone. In roughly six Graves' hyperthyroidism patients, the study also compared T-cell repertoires from thyroid tissue with T-cell repertoires from blood. According to the paper, TCR Vbeta CDR3 sequencing was carried out on about 140 peripheral blood samples, which came from about 45 ophthalmopathy, 75 or so hyperthyroidism and approximately 17 progressor patients. An independent validation cohort of fewer than 20 hyperthyroidism patients and 17 patients who later progressed to ophthalmopathy tested prospective prediction of ophthalmopathy. To identify TCR V-J signatures that set the groups apart, the researchers used a discovery cohort of 90 to 100 patients, made up of 40 to 45 with Graves' ophthalmopathy and 57 with stable Graves' hyperthyroidism. Results the study describes overall, beyond this receptor: Ophthalmopathy was separated from stable hyperthyroidism by a 13 V-J signature model, with over 85% sensitivity and 81% to 82% specificity obtained in cross-validation and 80%/75% obtained in testing. Most expanded thyroid clonotypes (frequency above 0.001) were also detected in blood, a finding suggesting that blood repertoires may reflect thyroid immune responses. No statistical method was used to fix the sample size in advance, and group allocation was not hidden from the investigators. During validation, the model predicted progression to ophthalmopathy a median of about 6.3 months ahead of onset, with around 65% sensitivity and 72% to 85% specificity.

A word on this clonotype: The antigen this receptor binds is unknown. The record has no base qualities; no much larger clone is one base away.

CDR1 KGHSH and CDR2 LQKENI are derived from the germline V gene. Including cysteine and phenylalanine, the CDR3 has 15 amino acids. Just CDR3 DNA is preserved here, 45 bases in frame from base 1. V sheds 3 bases and J sheds 4 bases, leaving 15 bases between their ends. Stable Graves' hyperthyroidism was defined as no progression to ophthalmopathy during 18 months of follow-up. The hyperthyroidism patients were between 18 and 65 years old and newly diagnosed, with a disease duration of less than 2 months. Patients with uncontrolled infections, other autoimmune diseases, pregnancy or lactation were excluded. Diagnoses were based on clinical symptoms, serum thyroxine and TRAb, thyroid ultrasound and orbital computed tomography. PBMCs were isolated from more than 8 ml of fresh peripheral blood by Ficoll-Paque density gradient centrifugation. Total RNA was extracted using Trizol reagent, and RNA quality was assessed on an Agilent 2100 Bioanalyzer.

The TCR beta CDR3 regions were amplified from RNA transcripts. A first-round RT-PCR of the TCR CDR3 used the HTBI primer set with the Qiagen OneStep RT-PCR kit. The libraries were constructed in a second round of multiplex PCR and then size-selected and purified. Paired-end sequencing of the libraries was performed with 100 bp reads on an Illumina HiSeq2000. Regarding the original processing steps: SOAPnuke was used to process the raw data, with reads discarded if the reads contained adapters or uncalled bases, had a mean Phred below 15, or lacked an exact constant-primer or identifier match. High-quality paired reads were merged using COPE v1.2.5, and each unique nucleotide sequence was defined as a clonotype. MiTCR v1.1 was used to align the clonotypes against IMGT TRBV, TRBD and TRBJ reference segments. Only V-J combinations with frequency above 0.0001, covering 99.2% of repertoires, were analysed. A TCS score was defined as the ratio of F50 (clonal expansion) to E x V (chaos), with BLOSUM62-based TCRdist applied between CDR3 peptides within each V-J. Welch's t-statistics and random forest reduced around 520 V-J features to about 13, which were used in a naive Bayes classifier (R e1071). TCRdb reanalyzed the raw reads on its own, using fastp at Q25 for trimming and MiXCR for clone calling, and kept in-frame beta chains. Rows merge per CDR3 protein into single entries with the most common DNA and genes. V and J calls and clone size were set by TCRdb, not the authors. This sample gives approximately 320,000 distinct CDR3 sequences in total; approximately 16% of them show up just once. The ten most abundant clones make up roughly a third of the sample.

The V and J segments used are TRBV18 and TRBJ1-2, with the D gene uncertain. Input material: blood. The clonotype comes from a man younger than 40 with Graves' hyperthyroidism. The base sequence is TGTGCCAGCTCACCGGGATTAACAGAGGTCTATGGCTACACCTTC. The resulting protein is CASSPGLTEVYGYTF.